Each of the 32 T cell receptor beta chains below was sequenced from the same sample in a study of PD-1 blockade in classical Hodgkin lymphoma. Here immunoSEQ multiplex PCR was the method, and the copy in TCRdb shows in-frame clones only, minus some. The data show around 4,200 clones, roughly 65% seen once. Time point: cycle 4 day 1 (C4D1), after 5 to 7 weeks of nivolumab. Each patient experienced a relapse that followed autologous stem cell transplantation, and brentuximab vedotin exposure varied. This specimen consisted of peripheral blood mononuclear cells (PBMCs), obtained before the fourth cycle of nivolumab. These receptors were collected from a human donor with classical Hodgkin lymphoma.

This chain connects TRBV4-2 to TRBJ1-5; D is undetermined. V lost 0 bases and J lost 3, with 6 bases in between. The CDR3 totals 14 residues. CDR1 is LGHNA, CDR2 YNFKEQ, per germline. CDR3 sequence: CASSQEASNQPQHF. The CDR3 DNA is TGTGCCAGCAGCCAAGAGGCCTCCAATCAGCCCCAGCATTTT.

V and J are TRBV7-6 and TRBJ1-3, with unresolved D. The CDR3 consists of 15 residues. Trimming stripped 0 bases from V and 1 base from J, with 7 bases between. Germline V gives CDR1 SGHVS, CDR2 FNYEAQ. In nucleotides, the CDR3 is TGTGCCAGCAGCTTAGCGTTGGGGTCTGGAAACACCATATATTTT. Encoded protein: CASSLALGSGNTIYF.

The J gene is TRBJ1-1, the V gene TRBV28, with TRBD1 as a possible D gene (5 bases). Germline V lookup: CDR1 MDHEN, CDR2 SYDVKM. V lost 4 bases, J lost 5 bases, and 23 bases lay in between. The CDR3 covers 17 residues. CDR3 sequence: CASSYVVPGRGTTEAFF. For the CDR3, the DNA is TGTGCCAGCAGTTACGTCGTGCCCGGCAGAGGGACGACTGAAGCTTTCTTT.

V usage is TRBV5-1 and J usage is TRBJ2-3; perhaps TRBD1 as D (5 bases). V was pared by 2 bases and J by 2 bases, with 9 bases between. Germline V gene lookup returns CDR1 SGHRS and CDR2 YFSETQ. This CDR3 has 14 amino acids. CDR3: CASSLLGDTDTQYF. The CDR3, as DNA: TGCGCCAGCAGCTTATTAGGGGACACAGATACGCAGTATTTT.

The chain carries TRBV29-1 and TRBJ2-1, with 9 bases matching TRBD1. Trimming cost V 7 bases and J 2 bases; bases outside gene matches: 6. This CDR3 region has 14 residues. Germline V gene sequence: CDR1 SQVTM, CDR2 ANQGSEA. The CDR3 DNA sequence: TGCAGCGCTGACCGGACAGGGGCCTACAATGAGCAGTTCTTC. Amino acid sequence: CSADRTGAYNEQFF.

This sequence joins TRBV9 and TRBJ2-1; 7 bases match TRBD1. V shed 4 bases, J shed 6 bases, and the junction held 7 bases outside the gene matches. Germline-derived CDR1 and CDR2 are SGDLS and YYNGEE. This CDR3 spans 14 amino acids. This CDR3 reads CASSTDRVGNEQFF. CDR3 coding DNA: TGTGCCAGCAGCACAGACAGGGTGGGCAATGAGCAGTTCTTC.

The chain has TRBV9 and TRBJ1-4, with D unclear. Germline CDR1 reads SGDLS; CDR2 reads YYNGEE. The ends were cut back, 3 bases at V and 7 bases at J, with 16 bases in the middle. The CDR3 loop spans 15 amino acids. The CDR3 reads CASSGSVGSGEKLFF. Here the CDR3 DNA reads TGTGCCAGCAGCGGCTCCGTGGGGTCGGGTGAAAAACTGTTTTTT.

The V call is TRBV6-5, the J call TRBJ1-3; 8 positions match TRBD1. The CDR3 totals 13 residues. J was trimmed by 6 bases and V by 6 bases; bases with no gene match: 4. CDR1 and CDR2 from the germline V gene are MNHEY and SVGAGI. CDR3 in DNA: TGTGCCAGCAGGACAGGGGAAGAAAACACCATATATTTT. It encodes CASRTGEENTIYF.

V and J are TRBV9 and TRBJ2-1; the match to TRBD2 covers 7 bases. This CDR3 comprises 15 residues. CDR1 is SGDLS and CDR2 is YYNGEE in the germline V gene. Losses at the gene ends were 0 bases for V and 5 bases for J; bases not matched to a gene: 5. For the CDR3, the DNA is TGTGCCAGCAGCGTAGGGTGGGAGGGCCACAATGAGCAGTTCTTC. This gives the protein CASSVGWEGHNEQFF.

The V gene is TRBV5-4, the J gene TRBJ2-1; D possibly corresponds to TRBD1 (5 bases). The CDR3 contains 16 residues. The germline gives CDR1 SGHNT, CDR2 YYREEE (reference sequence). Trimming removed 3 bases at V and 0 bases at J, with 13 bases between. This chain's CDR3 is CASSSLNRPSYNEQFF. The DNA for the CDR3 is TGTGCCAGCAGCTCGCTGAACAGGCCCTCCTACAATGAGCAGTTCTTC.

This chain uses TRBV11-2 with TRBJ1-2; no definite D call. Trimming took off 1 base at V and 3 bases at J, with 9 bases between the two ends. CDR3 length: 14 residues. Per germline, CDR1 SGHAT and CDR2 FQNNGV. In DNA form, the CDR3 reads TGTGCCAGCAGCTTAGTGACCGGGGACTATGGCTACACCTTC. This gives the protein CASSLVTGDYGYTF.

V is TRBV19 and J is TRBJ1-2, with TRBD1 identical over 7 bases. Losses at the gene ends were 4 bases for V and 4 bases for J; bases not matched to a gene: 3. Looked up from germline, CDR1 is LNHDA and CDR2 is SQIVND (reference sequence). CDR3 length: 13 residues. CDR3 sequence: CASSKGTAYGYTF. In nucleotides, the CDR3 is TGTGCCAGTAGTAAAGGGACAGCCTATGGCTACACCTTC.

This clone is termed medium-sized. CDR3 protein: CASSLTWGPNEKLFF. CDR3 in DNA: TGTGCCAGCAGCTTGACGTGGGGGCCTAATGAAAAACTGTTTTTT. The rearrangement uses TRBV11-2 and TRBJ1-4; D perhaps matches TRBD1 (6 bases). The CDR3 spans 15 residues. Trimming removed 3 bases at V and 3 bases at J, with 11 bases between. Germline-derived CDR1 and CDR2 are SGHAT and FQNNGV.

This clone appeared a single time. The chain employs TRBV6-1 and TRBJ2-7; tentatively, D is TRBD1 or TRBD2 (6 bases each). The CDR3 is made up of 14 amino acids. V shed 4 bases and J shed 5 bases, with 15 bases lying between them. The V gene's germline CDR1 is MNHNS and CDR2 SASEGT. For the CDR3, the DNA is TGTGCCAGCAGTGGGTGGGGGGCGCGGGACGAGCAGTACTTC. Its translation is CASSGWGARDEQYF.

The chain carries TRBV30 and TRBJ1-3; 8 bases are a match to TRBD1. CDR1 is GTSNPN, CDR2 SVGIG, per germline (reference sequence). The CDR3 has 13 residues. V shed 3 bases and J 3 bases; nucleotides not matched to a gene: 1. CDR3 in amino acids: CAWRQGGGNTIYF. CDR3 DNA: TGTGCCTGGAGACAGGGGGGTGGAAACACCATATATTTT.

The gene calls are TRBV30 and TRBJ2-7, with TRBD2 as a possible D gene (6 bases). The V end was cut by 1 base, the J end by 1 base, with 14 bases between. CDR1 is GTSNPN, CDR2 SVGIG, per germline (reference sequence). CDR3 length: 15 amino acids. The CDR3 spells CAWSALVGRSYEQYF. The CDR3 nucleotides are TGTGCCTGGAGTGCCCTAGTGGGGAGGTCCTACGAGCAGTACTTC. The complete variable domain, with remaining parts taken from reference TRBV30 and TRBJ2-7, reads SQTIHQWPATLVQPVGSPLSLECTVEGTSNPNLYWYRQAAGRGLQLLFYSVGIGQISSEVPQNLSASRPQDRQFILSSKKLLLSDSGFYLCAWSALVGRSYEQYFGPGTRLTVT.

In DNA form, the CDR3 reads TGCGCCAGCAGCTCGGACAGGTCGAACACTGAAGCTTTCTTT. Translated, it gives CASSSDRSNTEAFF. J is TRBJ1-1 and V is TRBV5-1; 7 bases align to TRBD1. From germline, CDR1 is SGHRS and CDR2 YFSETQ. This CDR3 has 14 residues. V dropped 3 bases and J dropped 1; count of bases not matched to a gene: 3. Together with reference TRBV5-1 and TRBJ1-1, the CDR3 gives the full variable domain: KAGVTQTPRYLIKTRGQQVTLSCSPISGHRSVSWYQQTPGQGLQFLFEYFSETQRNKGNFPGRFSGRQFSNSRSEMNVSTLELGDSALYLCASSSDRSNTEAFFGQGTRLTVV.

The rearrangement joins TRBV6-4 to TRBJ1-1; D unclear. CDR3 length: 13 residues. Looked up from germline, CDR1 is MRHNA and CDR2 is SNTAGT. V was cut by 3 bases and J by 1 base, with 6 bases left in between. The CDR3 nucleotides are TGTGCCAGCAGTGATTGGGGGAACACTGAAGCTTTCTTT. Protein: CASSDWGNTEAFF.

In its sample, this clone is medium-sized. The chain combines TRBV6-1 with TRBJ1-5; D is unclear. This CDR3 contains 12 residues. Trimming took off 5 bases at V and 4 bases at J, with 6 bases between the two ends. CDR1 and CDR2 from the germline V gene are MNHNS and SASEGT. In nucleotides, the CDR3 is TGTGCCAGCAGTTCGAGAAATCAGCCCCAGCATTTT. Encoded protein: CASSSRNQPQHF.

The V and J genes are TRBV7-9 and TRBJ2-5, with unresolved D. Germline V gene data show CDR1 as SEHNR and CDR2 as FQNEAQ (reference sequence). Trimming shortened V by 5 bases and J by 2 bases, and 3 bases separated the two germline ends. The CDR3 extends over 11 amino acids. The CDR3 loop reads CASSGQETQYF. CDR3 bases: TGTGCCAGCAGCGGACAAGAGACCCAGTACTTC. Full variable domain (remainder filled in from reference TRBV7-9 and TRBJ2-5): DTGVSQNPRHKITKRGQNVTFRCDPISEHNRLYWYRQTLGQGPEFLTYFQNEAQLEKSRLLSDRFSAERPKGSFSTLEIQRTEQGDSAMYLCASSGQETQYFGPGTRLLVL.

This clone was seen more than once but under ten times. The chain has TRBV7-3 and TRBJ2-1; 10 bases map to TRBD2. The CDR3 is 16 residues long. In germline, CDR1 is SGHTA, CDR2 FQGTGA. Unmatched junction bases numbered 1, after V lost 2 bases and J lost 0 bases. DNA of the CDR3: TGTGCCAGCAGCTTAGCTAGCGGGGGCTCCTACAATGAGCAGTTCTTC. Translation gives CASSLASGGSYNEQFF.

The chain combines TRBV5-1 with TRBJ1-1, with TRBD1 as a possible D gene (5 bases). Trimming cost V 0 bases and J 1 base, with 10 bases left between them. Germline CDR1 is SGHRS and CDR2 is YFSETQ. The CDR3 consists of 15 residues. The CDR3 is CASSLAQGQNTEAFF. The CDR3 DNA follows: TGCGCCAGCAGCTTGGCCCAAGGACAGAACACTGAAGCTTTCTTT.

There are a few counts of this clone. Other DNA variants within this sample encode the same CDR3. This chain uses TRBV19 with TRBJ1-2; no clear D gene. Trimming took 5 bases from V and 2 from J, leaving 12 bases between them. CDR1 is LNHDA and CDR2 is SQIVND in the germline V gene (reference sequence). This CDR3 has 14 amino acids. CDR3 sequence (DNA): TGTGCCAGTAGTCCCTCTGGTGTAAACTATGGCTACACCTTC. It codes for CASSPSGVNYGYTF.

On this clone itself: The same CDR3 is also encoded by other DNA sequences in this sample. V usage is TRBV27 and J usage is TRBJ1-1, with D perhaps TRBD1 (5 bases). The CDR3 is 13 amino acids. The ends were cut back, 5 bases at V and 3 bases at J, with 10 bases in the middle. Germline CDR1 and CDR2: MNHEY and SMNVEV (reference sequence). The CDR3 sequence is CASSPRDYTEAFF. The CDR3 nucleotides read TGTGCCAGCAGTCCCAGGGATTACACTGAAGCTTTCTTT.

The rearrangement links TRBV19 to TRBJ2-2, with 8 positions matching TRBD2. Germline trimming cut 7 bases from V and 2 bases from J; bases unmatched to any gene: 6. Germline CDR1 is LNHDA and CDR2 is SQIVND (reference sequence). The CDR3 covers 15 residues. The CDR3 sequence: CASTASGPNTGELFF. CDR3 DNA: TGTGCCAGTACGGCTAGCGGGCCTAACACCGGGGAGCTGTTTTTT. Drawing the rest from reference TRBV19 and TRBJ2-2, the complete variable domain is DGGITQSPKYLFRKEGQNVTLSCEQNLNHDAMYWYRQDPGQGLRLIYYSQIVNDFQKGDIAEGYSVSREKKESFPLTVTSAQKNPTAFYLCASTASGPNTGELFFGEGSRLTVL.

This sequence joins TRBV6-6 and TRBJ2-5, with 7 bases lining up with TRBD2. In germline, CDR1 is MNHNY, CDR2 SVGAGI (reference sequence). This CDR3 has 13 residues. J gave up 6 bases and V 5 bases, and 6 bases lay outside the gene matches. For the CDR3, the DNA is TGTGCCAGCAGTCGGCGGGACTATCAGACCCAGTACTTC. Amino acid sequence: CASSRRDYQTQYF.

V gene TRBV28 combines with J gene TRBJ2-2; perhaps TRBD2 as D (6 bases). The V end lost 6 bases, the J end lost 1 base, and 15 bases lay between the germline ends. The CDR3 has 16 residues. Germline V gene lookup returns CDR1 MDHEN and CDR2 SYDVKM. The CDR3 reads CASRAGPQRNTGELFF. In DNA form, the CDR3 reads TGTGCCAGCAGGGCGGGGCCCCAGCGGAACACCGGGGAGCTGTTTTTT.

Points on this clone: A much larger clone differs from this one at a single base, so this may be a read error. The J gene is TRBJ1-4, the V gene TRBV29-1, with 9 nucleotides matching TRBD1. Germline V gives CDR1 SQVTM, CDR2 ANQGSEA. The CDR3 loop spans 14 amino acids. The V gene end was trimmed by 6 bases and the J gene end by 2 bases; junction bases not matched to a gene: 4. The CDR3 protein is CSVGTGRTNEKLFF. DNA for the CDR3: TGCAGCGTCGGGACAGGGAGGACTAATGAAAAACTGTTTTTT.

This chain joins TRBV6-6 and TRBJ2-7; TRBD2 aligns across 12 bases. Germline-derived CDR1 and CDR2 are MNHNY and SVGAGI (reference sequence). The J segment lost 1 base and the V segment lost 8 bases, leaving 9 bases of the junction unmatched. The CDR3 is 16 residues long. The CDR3 loop reads CASEGTSGGQSYEQYF. The CDR3 DNA sequence: TGTGCCAGCGAGGGTACTAGCGGGGGGCAATCCTACGAGCAGTACTTC.

J is TRBJ1-4 and V is TRBV6-9; the D is unclear. The CDR3 consists of 13 residues. V dropped 5 bases and J dropped 4 bases, with 8 bases sitting between them. CDR1 and CDR2 (germline): MNHGY, SVAAGI. This chain's CDR3 is CASSEFVNEKLFF. The CDR3 DNA reads TGTGCCAGCAGTGAGTTCGTTAATGAAAAACTGTTTTTT.

The rearrangement uses TRBV11-3 and TRBJ2-3, with 15 bases fitting TRBD2. Germline CDR1 and CDR2: SGHNT and YENEEA. The CDR3 loop spans 18 amino acids. Unmatched junction bases numbered 8, after V lost 5 bases and J lost 2 bases. CDR3 sequence (DNA): TGTGCCAGCAGCCTTGGACTAGCGGGAGGGAGGGACACAGATACGCAGTATTTT. This encodes CASSLGLAGGRDTDTQYF.

This clone was observed a handful of times. The gene calls are TRBV6-5 and TRBJ2-1; D is perhaps TRBD2 (5 bases). This CDR3 is 15 amino acids long. Germline loops: CDR1 MNHEY, CDR2 SVGAGI. V shed 0 bases and J shed 5 bases, with 11 bases lying between them. DNA of the CDR3: TGTGCCAGCAGTTACTCGCGGACTTGGGACAATGAGCAGTTCTTC. It translates to CASSYSRTWDNEQFF.